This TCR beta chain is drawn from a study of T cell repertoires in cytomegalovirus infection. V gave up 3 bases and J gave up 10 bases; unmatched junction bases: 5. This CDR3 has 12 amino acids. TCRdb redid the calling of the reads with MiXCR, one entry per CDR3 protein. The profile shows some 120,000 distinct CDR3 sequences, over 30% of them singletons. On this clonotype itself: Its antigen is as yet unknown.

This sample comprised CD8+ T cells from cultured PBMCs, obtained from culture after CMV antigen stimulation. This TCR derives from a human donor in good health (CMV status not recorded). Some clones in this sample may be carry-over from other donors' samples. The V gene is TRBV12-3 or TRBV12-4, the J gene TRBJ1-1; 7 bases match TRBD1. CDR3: CASSFEGGSAFF. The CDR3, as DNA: TGTGCCAGCAGTTTCGAAGGGGGCTCAGCTTTCTTT.